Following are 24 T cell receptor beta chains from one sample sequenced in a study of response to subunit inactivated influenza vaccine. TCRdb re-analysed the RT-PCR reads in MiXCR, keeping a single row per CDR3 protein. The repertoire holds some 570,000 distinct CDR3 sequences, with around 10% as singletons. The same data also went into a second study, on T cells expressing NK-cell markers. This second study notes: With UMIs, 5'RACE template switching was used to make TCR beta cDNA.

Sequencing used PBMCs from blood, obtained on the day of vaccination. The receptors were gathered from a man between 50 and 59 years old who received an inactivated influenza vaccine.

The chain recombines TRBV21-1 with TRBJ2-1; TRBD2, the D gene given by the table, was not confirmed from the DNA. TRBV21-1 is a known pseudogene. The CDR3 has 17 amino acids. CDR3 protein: CASRYGRGGASYNEQFF. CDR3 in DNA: TGTGCCAGTCGTTACGGGCGCGGGGGGGCCTCCTACAATGAGCAGTTCTTC.

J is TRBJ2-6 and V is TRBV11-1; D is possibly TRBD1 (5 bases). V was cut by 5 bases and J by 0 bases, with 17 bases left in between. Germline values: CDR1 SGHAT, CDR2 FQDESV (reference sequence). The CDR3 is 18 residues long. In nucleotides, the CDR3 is TGTGCCAGCAGCCCGACCGAACTTAGGGGCTCTGGGGCCAACGTCCTGACTTTC. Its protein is CASSPTELRGSGANVLTF.

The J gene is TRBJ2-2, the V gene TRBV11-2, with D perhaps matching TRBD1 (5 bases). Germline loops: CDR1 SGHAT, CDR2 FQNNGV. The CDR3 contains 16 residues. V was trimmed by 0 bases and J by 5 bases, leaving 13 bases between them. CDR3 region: CASSLEGQVTTGELFF. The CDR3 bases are TGTGCCAGCAGCTTAGAGGGGCAGGTGACGACCGGGGAGCTGTTTTTT.

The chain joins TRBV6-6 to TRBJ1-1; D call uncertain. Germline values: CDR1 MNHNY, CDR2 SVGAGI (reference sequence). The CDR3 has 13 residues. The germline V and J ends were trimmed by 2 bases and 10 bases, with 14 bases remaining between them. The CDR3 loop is CASSYRAGVLAFF. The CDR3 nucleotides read TGTGCCAGCAGTTACCGAGCAGGTGTACTAGCTTTCTTT.

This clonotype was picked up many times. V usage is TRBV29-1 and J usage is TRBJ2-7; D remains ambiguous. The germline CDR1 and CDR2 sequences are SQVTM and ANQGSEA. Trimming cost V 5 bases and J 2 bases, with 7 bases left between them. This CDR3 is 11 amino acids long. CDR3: CSVIVPYEQYF. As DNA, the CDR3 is TGCAGCGTTATAGTACCCTACGAGCAGTACTTC.

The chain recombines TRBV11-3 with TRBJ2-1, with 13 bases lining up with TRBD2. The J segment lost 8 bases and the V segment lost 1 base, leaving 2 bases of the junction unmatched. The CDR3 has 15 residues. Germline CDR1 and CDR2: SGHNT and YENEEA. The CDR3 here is CASSLGGTSGDEQFF. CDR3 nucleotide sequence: TGTGCCAGCAGCTTAGGTGGGACTAGCGGGGATGAGCAGTTCTTC.

CDR3 bases: TGCGCCAGCAGCTTGGATGCAGGGGGGACTGAAGCTTTCTTT. Its protein product is CASSLDAGGTEAFF. This chain connects TRBV5-1 to TRBJ1-1; 7 nucleotides align to TRBD1. The V gene's germline CDR1 is SGHRS and CDR2 YFSETQ. Trimming removed 0 bases from V and 5 bases from J; junction bases left unmatched: 4. CDR3 length: 14 amino acids.

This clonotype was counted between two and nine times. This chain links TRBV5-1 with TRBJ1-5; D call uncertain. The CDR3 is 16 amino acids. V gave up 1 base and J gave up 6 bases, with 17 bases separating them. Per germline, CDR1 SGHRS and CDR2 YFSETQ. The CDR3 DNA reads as TGCGCCAGCAGCTTGAGTTACCTGGGCGTAGGTCAGCCCCAGCATTTT. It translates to CASSLSYLGVGQPQHF.

The CDR3 coding sequence is TGTGCCAGCAGCTTAGTGGCTAGCGGGGGAACTGAGCAGTTCTTC. Translation gives CASSLVASGGTEQFF. This chain connects TRBV7-2 to TRBJ2-1; 10 nucleotides line up with TRBD2. Germline loops: CDR1 SGHTA, CDR2 FQGNSA. This CDR3 is 15 amino acids long. J gave up 9 bases and V 1 base, and 6 bases lay outside the gene matches.

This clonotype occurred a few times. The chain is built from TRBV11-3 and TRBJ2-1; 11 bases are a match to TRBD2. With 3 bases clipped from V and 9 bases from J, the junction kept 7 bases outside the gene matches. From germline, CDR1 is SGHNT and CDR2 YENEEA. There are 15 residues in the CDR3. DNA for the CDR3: TGTGCCAGCAGCTTCTTAGCGGGGGGGCATGGTGAGCAGTTCTTC. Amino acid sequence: CASSFLAGGHGEQFF.

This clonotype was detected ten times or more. The CDR3 nucleotides are TGTGCCAGCAGTTACTTAGGACTAGCGGGAGTGCTCTACAATGAGCAGTTCTTC. Translated, it gives CASSYLGLAGVLYNEQFF. The chain recombines TRBV6-5 with TRBJ2-1; 13 bases are a match to TRBD2. CDR1 is MNHEY, CDR2 SVGAGI, per germline. The junction had 6 bases not matched to a gene; V was cut back by 1 base and J by 3 bases. This CDR3 has 18 amino acids.

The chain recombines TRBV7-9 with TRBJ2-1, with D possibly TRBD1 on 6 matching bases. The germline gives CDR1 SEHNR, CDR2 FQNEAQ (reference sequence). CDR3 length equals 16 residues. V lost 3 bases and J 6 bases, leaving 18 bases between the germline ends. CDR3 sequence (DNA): TGTGCCAGCAGCTTGAGCCCCTTGGGCAGGGGCAATGAGCAGTTCTTC. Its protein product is CASSLSPLGRGNEQFF.

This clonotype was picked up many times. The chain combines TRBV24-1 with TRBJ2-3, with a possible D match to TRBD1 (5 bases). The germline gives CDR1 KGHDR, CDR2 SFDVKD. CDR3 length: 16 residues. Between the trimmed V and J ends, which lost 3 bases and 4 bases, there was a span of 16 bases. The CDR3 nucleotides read TGTGCCACCAGTGATCCCGACGGTTGGGGCCCAGATACGCAGTATTTT. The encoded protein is CATSDPDGWGPDTQYF.

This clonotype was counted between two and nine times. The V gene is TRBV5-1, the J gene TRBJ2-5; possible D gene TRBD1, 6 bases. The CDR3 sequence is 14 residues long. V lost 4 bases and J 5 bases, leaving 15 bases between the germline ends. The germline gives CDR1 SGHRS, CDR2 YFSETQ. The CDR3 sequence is CASSAQGSGETQYF. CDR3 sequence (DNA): TGCGCCAGCAGCGCACAGGGTTCGGGGGAGACCCAGTACTTC.

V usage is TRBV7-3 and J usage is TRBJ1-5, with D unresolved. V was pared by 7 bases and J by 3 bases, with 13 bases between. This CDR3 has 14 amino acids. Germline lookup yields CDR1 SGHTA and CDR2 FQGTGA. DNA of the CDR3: TGTGCCAGCACCCAAAAACTCGTCAATCAGCCCCAGCATTTT. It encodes CASTQKLVNQPQHF.

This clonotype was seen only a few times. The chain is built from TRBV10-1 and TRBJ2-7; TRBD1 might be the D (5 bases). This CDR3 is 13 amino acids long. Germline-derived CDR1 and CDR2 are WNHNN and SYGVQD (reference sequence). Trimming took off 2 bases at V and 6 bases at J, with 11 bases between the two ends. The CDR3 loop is CASSEIGVAEQYF. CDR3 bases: TGCGCCAGCAGTGAGATAGGGGTGGCCGAGCAGTACTTC.

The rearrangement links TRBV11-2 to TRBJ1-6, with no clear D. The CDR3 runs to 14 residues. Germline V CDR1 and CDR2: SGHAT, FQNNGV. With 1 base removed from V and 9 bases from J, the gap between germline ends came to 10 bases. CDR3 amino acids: CASSLGSVLSPLHF. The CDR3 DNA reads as TGTGCCAGCAGCTTAGGTTCTGTTCTTTCACCCCTCCACTTT.

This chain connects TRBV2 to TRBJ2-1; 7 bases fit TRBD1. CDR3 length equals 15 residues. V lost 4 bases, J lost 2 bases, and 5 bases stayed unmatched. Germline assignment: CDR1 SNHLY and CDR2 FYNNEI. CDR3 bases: TGTGCCAGCAGTGCAAGAACAGGGGCCTACAATGAGCAGTTCTTC. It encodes CASSARTGAYNEQFF. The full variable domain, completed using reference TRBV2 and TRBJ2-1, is EPEVTQTPSHQVTQMGQEVILRCVPISNHLYFYWYRQILGQKVEFLVSFYNNEISEKSEIFDDQFSVERPDGSNFTLKIRSTKLEDSAMYFCASSARTGAYNEQFFGPGTRLTVL.

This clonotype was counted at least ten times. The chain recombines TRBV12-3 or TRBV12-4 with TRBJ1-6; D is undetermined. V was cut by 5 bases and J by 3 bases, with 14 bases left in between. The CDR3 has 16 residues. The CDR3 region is CASSLTRSVYNSPLHF. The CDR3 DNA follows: TGTGCCAGCAGTCTCACAAGGTCGGTCTATAATTCACCCCTCCACTTT.

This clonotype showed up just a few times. CDR3 in amino acids: CTGQLQETQYF. The CDR3, as DNA: TGCACGGGACAGCTCCAAGAGACCCAGTACTTC. V is TRBV20-1 and J is TRBJ2-5; 7 bases are a match to TRBD1. CDR1 and CDR2 (germline): DFQATT, SNEGSKA (reference sequence). This CDR3 has 11 amino acids.

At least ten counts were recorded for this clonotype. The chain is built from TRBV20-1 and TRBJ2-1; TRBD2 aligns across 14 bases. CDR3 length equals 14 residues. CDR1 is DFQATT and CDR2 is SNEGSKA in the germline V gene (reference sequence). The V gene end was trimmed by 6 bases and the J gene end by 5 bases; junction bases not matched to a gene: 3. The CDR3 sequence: CSAPTSGRDNEQFF. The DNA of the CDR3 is TGCAGTGCCCCGACTAGCGGGAGGGACAATGAGCAGTTCTTC.

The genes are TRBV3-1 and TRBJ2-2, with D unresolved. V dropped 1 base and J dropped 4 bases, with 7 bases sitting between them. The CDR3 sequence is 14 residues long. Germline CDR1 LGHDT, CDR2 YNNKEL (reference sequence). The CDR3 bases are TGTGCCAGCAGCCAAGGGTCGCGCACCGGGGAGCTGTTTTTT. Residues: CASSQGSRTGELFF.

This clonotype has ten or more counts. The CDR3, as DNA: TGTGCCAGCAGTTTGAACATCTATTACGAGCAGTACTTC. The encoded protein is CASSLNIYYEQYF. The chain uses TRBV12-3 or TRBV12-4 and TRBJ2-7, with D hard to call. Deletions cut 3 bases from V and 4 bases from J, with 10 bases between. The CDR3 length is 13 residues.

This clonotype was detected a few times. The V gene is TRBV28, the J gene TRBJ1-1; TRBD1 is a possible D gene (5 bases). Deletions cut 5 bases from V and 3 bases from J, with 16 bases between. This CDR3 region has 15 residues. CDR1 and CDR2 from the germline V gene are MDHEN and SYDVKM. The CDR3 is CASSPYSGRDTEAFF. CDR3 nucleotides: TGTGCCAGCAGTCCCTACTCGGGACGGGACACTGAAGCTTTCTTT.